These 23 T cell receptor beta chains share one sample of origin, sequenced in a study of CD8+ T cells in alopecia areata. It was cDNA, reverse transcribed from extracted RNA, that served as the sequencing template. Assay: immunoSEQ multiplex PCR; the TCRdb copy retains only in-frame clones and omits some. This table has approximately 98,000 clones, over 55% appearing once. Sequencing was done on a sample of NKG2D-low CD8+ T cells sorted from blood. The receptors were gathered from a human donor with alopecia areata.

Only a few counts were recorded for this clone. DNA of the CDR3: TGTGCCAGCAGTGAGTACCGATTCTACGAGCAGTACTTC. It yields the protein CASSEYRFYEQYF. This chain uses TRBV2 with TRBJ2-7, with D uncertain. The CDR3 loop spans 13 amino acids. CDR1 and CDR2 (germline): SNHLY, FYNNEI. V shed 3 bases and J shed 3 bases, with 9 bases lying between them.

This clone has just one count. The rearrangement joins TRBV13 to TRBJ2-2; D gene unclear. V lost 0 bases and J lost 6, with 8 bases in between. Germline CDR1 and CDR2: PRHDT and FYEKMQ (reference sequence). The CDR3 totals 14 residues. The CDR3 nucleotides read TGTGCCAGCAGCTTAGGGTTAGGAGCCGGGGAGCTGTTTTTT. Translation gives CASSLGLGAGELFF. The whole variable domain, remainder taken from reference TRBV13 and TRBJ2-2, is AAGVIQSPRHLIKEKRETATLKCYPIPRHDTVYWYQQGPGQDPQFLISFYEKMQSDKGSIPDRFSAQQFSDYHSELNMSSLELGDSALYFCASSLGLGAGELFFGEGSRLTVL.

The CDR3 protein is CASRSDVLYQETQYF. The CDR3 DNA reads as TGTGCCAGCAGAAGCGACGTCCTGTACCAAGAGACCCAGTACTTC. J is TRBJ2-5 and V is TRBV7-9; D is uncertain. The CDR3 is made up of 15 amino acids. Trimming left V 6 bases short and J 0 bases short, with 14 bases between. The germline CDR1 and CDR2 sequences are SEHNR and FQNEAQ (reference sequence). Full variable domain (remainder filled in from reference TRBV7-9 and TRBJ2-5): DTGVSQNPRHKITKRGQNVTFRCDPISEHNRLYWYRQTLGQGPEFLTYFQNEAQLEKSRLLSDRFSAERPKGSFSTLEIQRTEQGDSAMYLCASRSDVLYQETQYFGPGTRLLVL.

The chain carries TRBV6-5 and TRBJ1-1; TRBD1 matches at 7 bases. With V trimmed by 0 bases and J by 5 bases, 6 bases remained unmatched. There are 15 residues in the CDR3. Germline V gene data show CDR1 as MNHEY and CDR2 as SVGAGI. For the CDR3, the DNA is TGTGCCAGCAGTTACTCGGCAGGGGGTAATACTGAAGCTTTCTTT. Amino acid sequence: CASSYSAGGNTEAFF.

V and J are TRBV9 and TRBJ2-7, with D uncertain. Germline CDR1 is SGDLS and CDR2 is YYNGEE. Trimming shortened V by 0 bases and J by 0 bases, and 10 bases separated the two germline ends. The CDR3 runs to 15 residues. The CDR3 DNA reads TGTGCCAGCAGCGTAGGAGACGGTAGCTCCTACGAGCAGTACTTC. Protein sequence: CASSVGDGSSYEQYF.

The CDR3 DNA follows: TGCGCCAGCAGCCTGTCGGGACAGCTAACAGATACGCAGTATTTT. Residues: CASSLSGQLTDTQYF. The chain carries TRBV4-1 and TRBJ2-3; TRBD1 agrees at 7 bases. The CDR3 runs 15 residues. The V gene's germline CDR1 is MGHRA and CDR2 YSYEKL. The trim removed 4 bases at V and 3 bases at J, leaving 7 bases unmatched.

This clone was recorded once. This probably arose from a read error, given a far larger clone one base away. Other nucleotide sequences from this sample produce the same CDR3. The gene calls are TRBV5-5 and TRBJ1-1; D is uncertain. V lost 4 bases to trimming and J lost 5 bases, with 15 bases between them. The CDR3 runs 14 residues. Germline CDR1 SGHKS, CDR2 YYEKEE (reference sequence). CDR3 DNA sequence: TGTGCCAGCAGCCAAGTGTCTATCTCTACTGAAGCTTTCTTT. Protein product: CASSQVSISTEAFF. Drawing the rest from reference TRBV5-5 and TRBJ1-1, the complete variable domain is DAGVTQSPTHLIKTRGQQVTLRCSPISGHKSVSWYQQVLGQGPQFIFQYYEKEERGRGNFPDRFSARQFPNYSSELNVNALLLGDSALYLCASSQVSISTEAFFGQGTRLTVV.

The rearrangement uses TRBV4-1 and TRBJ2-7; 9 nucleotides match TRBD1. The CDR3 spans 17 residues. Germline trimming cut 0 bases from V and 1 base from J; bases unmatched to any gene: 7. The germline CDR1 and CDR2 sequences are MGHRA and YSYEKL. CDR3 amino acids: CASSQDSVGTGSYEQYF. The CDR3 DNA sequence: TGCGCCAGCAGCCAAGATTCGGTAGGGACAGGGTCCTACGAGCAGTACTTC.

The chain uses TRBV5-4 and TRBJ2-1; a weak D match, TRBD1 (7 bases). Per the germline V gene, CDR1 is SGHNT and CDR2 is YYREEE (reference sequence). The CDR3 is 18 residues long. V gave up 4 bases and J gave up 8 bases, with 28 bases separating them. CDR3 sequence (DNA): TGTGCCAGCAGCGACCCGTTTTTATTGGAGGGGGCTTCGGATGAGCAGTTCTTC. Translating it yields CASSDPFLLEGASDEQFF.

Points on this clone: Other DNA sequences in the sample encode the same CDR3. The chain couples TRBV14 to TRBJ2-7; D is perhaps TRBD1 (6 bases). With 6 bases removed from V and 4 bases from J, the gap between germline ends came to 7 bases. The CDR3 is made up of 11 amino acids. In germline, CDR1 is SGHDN, CDR2 FVKESK. CDR3 loop: CASSTGYEQYF. In DNA, the CDR3 is TGTGCCAGCAGTACAGGGTACGAGCAGTACTTC. The entire variable domain, with the rest obtained from reference TRBV14 and TRBJ2-7, is as follows: EAGVTQFPSHSVIEKGQTVTLRCDPISGHDNLYWYRRVMGKEIKFLLHFVKESKQDESGMPNNRFLAERTGGTYSTLKVQPAELEDSGVYFCASSTGYEQYFGPGTRLTVT.

The chain is built from TRBV13 and TRBJ2-1; D uncertain. The germline V and J ends were trimmed by 3 bases and 8 bases, with 5 bases remaining between them. The CDR3 consists of 11 residues. The germline V gene has CDR1 PRHDT and CDR2 FYEKMQ (reference sequence). Here the CDR3 reads CASSFRDEQFF. The CDR3 DNA is TGTGCCAGCAGCTTCCGGGATGAGCAGTTCTTC.

The chain combines TRBV29-1 with TRBJ1-2; TRBD1 matches 8 bases. CDR1 is SQVTM and CDR2 is ANQGSEA in the germline V gene. CDR3 length equals 14 residues. V trimming: 6 bases; J trimming: 1 base; junction bases outside the gene matches: 7. Written as DNA, the CDR3 is TGCAGCGTAGCAACAGGGGGAATTAACTATGGCTACACCTTC. Its translation: CSVATGGINYGYTF.

This clone was counted between two and nine times. This chain links TRBV28 with TRBJ2-1; D is unresolved. The germline V gene has CDR1 MDHEN and CDR2 SYDVKM. This CDR3 is built from 13 residues. Trimming took off 5 bases at V and 7 bases at J, with 12 bases between the two ends. CDR3 in DNA: TGTGCCAGCAGTGTGGGGAAGAAGAATGAGCAGTTCTTC. As protein: CASSVGKKNEQFF.

This clone was observed a few times. The CDR3 spells CSVLQSPNTEAFF. DNA of the CDR3: TGCAGCGTTCTACAGAGCCCTAACACTGAAGCTTTCTTT. This rearrangement joins TRBV29-1 to TRBJ1-1; D unresolved. V lost 5 bases and J 2 bases, leaving 12 bases between the germline ends. The CDR3 totals 13 residues. The germline CDR1 and CDR2 sequences are SQVTM and ANQGSEA.

V usage is TRBV27 and J usage is TRBJ2-1; a weak D match, TRBD1 (5 bases). Trimming cost V 3 bases and J 8 bases, with 11 bases left between them. Per the germline V gene, CDR1 is MNHEY and CDR2 is SMNVEV (reference sequence). This CDR3 comprises 13 residues. In DNA form, the CDR3 reads TGTGCCAGCAGTTTCGGCCAGGGCGATGAGCAGTTCTTC. Translating it yields CASSFGQGDEQFF.

The chain combines TRBV7-9 with TRBJ2-4; D possibly corresponds to TRBD1 (5 bases). From germline, CDR1 is SEHNR and CDR2 FQNEAQ (reference sequence). Trimming took 8 bases from V and 5 from J, leaving 10 bases between them. The CDR3 consists of 12 residues. The DNA for the CDR3 is TGTGCCAGCGCAGGGTGGGAAAACATTCAGTACTTC. Protein: CASAGWENIQYF.

The rearrangement uses TRBV6-5 and TRBJ2-2, with a possible D match to TRBD2 (5 bases). Trimming pared 7 bases from V and 7 bases from J, leaving 19 bases between. The CDR3 totals 15 residues. Germline assignment: CDR1 MNHEY and CDR2 SVGAGI. CDR3 in amino acids: CASTLLGSQNGELFF. In DNA form, the CDR3 reads TGTGCCAGCACCCTCTTGGGGAGTCAGAACGGGGAGCTGTTTTTT.

This clone appeared a few times. The chain carries TRBV5-1 and TRBJ2-7; the match to TRBD2 covers 13 bases. The CDR3 sequence is 15 residues long. Germline trimming cut 4 bases from V and 2 bases from J; bases unmatched to any gene: 3. From germline, CDR1 is SGHRS and CDR2 YFSETQ. In DNA, the CDR3 is TGCGCCAGCAGCCCGGGACTAGCGGGAACCTACGAGCAGTACTTC. Translating gives CASSPGLAGTYEQYF. Based on the CDR3 plus reference TRBV5-1 and TRBJ2-7, the full variable domain is KAGVTQTPRYLIKTRGQQVTLSCSPISGHRSVSWYQQTPGQGLQFLFEYFSETQRNKGNFPGRFSGRQFSNSRSEMNVSTLELGDSALYLCASSPGLAGTYEQYFGPGTRLTVT.

Details on this clone: The junction departs from germline at one end; a sequencing error may be responsible. The gene calls are TRBV27 and TRBJ2-7; 11 bases fit TRBD1. CDR3 size: 12 residues. The germline CDR1 and CDR2 sequences are MNHEY and SMNVEV (reference sequence). CDR3 sequence: CASGRDRGERHF. The CDR3 nucleotides read TGTGCCAGCGGCCGGGACAGGGGGGAAAGGCACTTC.

J is TRBJ2-1 and V is TRBV19; D is perhaps TRBD2 (6 bases). CDR3 length equals 16 residues. CDR1 LNHDA and CDR2 SQIVND come from the germline V gene (reference sequence). With 7 bases removed from V and 6 bases from J, the gap between germline ends came to 22 bases. DNA for the CDR3: TGTGCCAGTAATGCAGAAGGGGCGGGGTTCGGCAATGAGCAGTTCTTC. It translates to CASNAEGAGFGNEQFF.

The CDR3 DNA sequence: TGCAGCGTTGACCCAGGCTCTAACTATGGCTACACCTTC. Its translation is CSVDPGSNYGYTF. V usage is TRBV29-1 and J usage is TRBJ1-2; D call uncertain. CDR1 and CDR2 (germline): SQVTM, ANQGSEA. V was trimmed by 3 bases and J by 0 bases, leaving 8 bases between them. The CDR3 extends over 13 amino acids.

The chain has TRBV9 and TRBJ1-4; D not resolved. Trimming took off 0 bases at V and 0 bases at J, with 6 bases between the two ends. The CDR3 runs 15 residues. Germline V lookup: CDR1 SGDLS, CDR2 YYNGEE. The CDR3 protein is CASSVGAATNEKLFF. Here the CDR3 DNA reads TGTGCCAGCAGCGTAGGGGCCGCAACTAATGAAAAACTGTTTTTT.

The chain is built from TRBV7-9 and TRBJ2-7; 8 bases align to TRBD2. The junction had 6 bases not matched to a gene; V was cut back by 4 bases and J by 1 base. CDR1 is SEHNR and CDR2 is FQNEAQ in the germline V gene (reference sequence). CDR3 length: 15 residues. Written as DNA, the CDR3 is TGTGCCAGCAGCTCCCTAGCGGGTTTATCCTACGAGCAGTACTTC. Its protein is CASSSLAGLSYEQYF.